Presented here are 30 T cell receptor beta chains from one specimen sequenced in a study of shared clonotypes between healthy human individuals. The method was immunoSEQ multiplex PCR; TCRdb's version includes in-frame clones alone and lacks a portion of them. The repertoire holds some 1.5 million clones, with 95% to 97% as singletons. Sequencing was performed on naive CD4+ T cells sorted from blood. Described subset: CD45RA+ positively selected. The receptor set was obtained from a man aged 30 to 39 in good health.

The chain carries TRBV7-8 and TRBJ2-7; D possibly corresponds to TRBD2 (5 bases). The CDR3 contains 14 residues. Germline V gene lookup returns CDR1 SGHVS and CDR2 FQNEAQ. The V end lost 1 base, the J end lost 6 bases, and 13 bases lay between the germline ends. In DNA form, the CDR3 reads TGTGCCAGCAGCTTAGTTCCGGGGTTGAGCGAGCAGTACTTC. Its translation is CASSLVPGLSEQYF.

The rearrangement links TRBV2 to TRBJ2-1; 9 nucleotides match TRBD2. This CDR3 comprises 16 residues. V shed 4 bases and J 7 bases; nucleotides not matched to a gene: 11. Germline-derived CDR1 and CDR2 are SNHLY and FYNNEI. The CDR3 loop is CASSALGAGGRNEQFF. The CDR3 DNA reads as TGTGCCAGCAGTGCCTTGGGGGCGGGAGGGAGGAATGAGCAGTTCTTC.

As for this clone: The sample contains more than one DNA sequence encoding this CDR3. The gene calls are TRBV28 and TRBJ1-2; a possible D gene is TRBD1 (6 bases). V gave up 5 bases and J gave up 3 bases, with 10 bases separating them. Per the germline V gene, CDR1 is MDHEN and CDR2 is SYDVKM. The CDR3 is 13 residues long. Here the CDR3 reads CASSPQGYYGYTF. DNA for the CDR3: TGTGCCAGCAGTCCACAGGGTTACTATGGCTACACCTTC.

CDR3: CASSIVGEIAYEQYF. The CDR3 nucleotides read TGTGCCAGTAGTATCGTTGGAGAGATCGCCTACGAGCAGTACTTC. This chain connects TRBV19 to TRBJ2-7; the D is unclear. The V end was cut by 3 bases, the J end by 2 bases, with 14 bases between. The germline CDR1 and CDR2 sequences are LNHDA and SQIVND (reference sequence). This CDR3 has 15 amino acids.

Details on this clone: The sample holds other DNA sequences that translate to the same CDR3. The chain links TRBV30 to TRBJ2-3; D is unclear. The V and J ends lost 3 bases and 4 bases respectively, with 5 bases between them. This CDR3 is built from 11 residues. Germline CDR1 reads GTSNPN; CDR2 reads SVGIG (reference sequence). The CDR3 nucleotides are TGTGCCTGGAGCAGAGCAGATACGCAGTATTTT. Its protein is CAWSRADTQYF.

This chain's CDR3 is CASSLASGTGINEQFF. In nucleotides, the CDR3 is TGTGCCAGCAGCTTAGCTTCCGGGACAGGGATTAATGAGCAGTTCTTC. The genes are TRBV7-9 and TRBJ2-1; 9 bases fit TRBD1. CDR1 and CDR2 (germline): SEHNR, FQNEAQ (reference sequence). The CDR3 is 16 amino acids. V trimming: 0 bases; J trimming: 7 bases; junction bases outside the gene matches: 7.

The chain is built from TRBV7-2 and TRBJ2-3; D not resolved. The V gene's germline CDR1 is SGHTA and CDR2 FQGNSA. This CDR3 has 16 amino acids. V was cut by 5 bases and J by 5 bases, with 20 bases left in between. The CDR3 protein is CASSSPPGSRKDTQYF. DNA of the CDR3: TGTGCCAGCAGCAGCCCCCCGGGTAGCAGAAAAGATACGCAGTATTTT.

Note on this clone: The sample has other DNA sequences that encode this CDR3 too. The V and J genes are TRBV15 and TRBJ1-1, with D unclear. With 0 bases removed from V and 2 bases from J, the gap between germline ends came to 7 bases. The CDR3 totals 14 residues. Germline loops: CDR1 LNHNV, CDR2 YYDKDF (reference sequence). The DNA for the CDR3 is TGTGCCACCAGCAGAGATACTAGAAACACTGAAGCTTTCTTT. Translating gives CATSRDTRNTEAFF.

This sequence joins TRBV6-5 and TRBJ2-7; 11 nucleotides match TRBD2. Looked up from germline, CDR1 is MNHEY and CDR2 is SVGAGI. V was clipped by 8 bases and J by 9 bases; unmatched bases: 15. CDR3 size: 15 residues. CDR3 nucleotides: TGTGCCAGCGGATTAGCGGGAGGGCCAACTGGAGTGCAGTACTTC. Protein: CASGLAGGPTGVQYF.

V usage is TRBV5-4 and J usage is TRBJ2-3; D remains ambiguous. This CDR3 contains 16 residues. Trimming took off 0 bases at V and 0 bases at J, with 11 bases between the two ends. Germline CDR1 SGHNT, CDR2 YYREEE (reference sequence). CDR3 amino acids: CASSLATVASTDTQYF. The CDR3 DNA is TGTGCCAGCAGCTTGGCTACAGTGGCGAGCACAGATACGCAGTATTTT.

J is TRBJ1-5 and V is TRBV6-1; D not resolved. The germline gives CDR1 MNHNS, CDR2 SASEGT. The CDR3 contains 15 residues. Trimming pared 5 bases from V and 1 base from J, leaving 12 bases between. Written as DNA, the CDR3 is TGTGCCAGCAGTATTCAAAGGGCCAGCAATCAGCCCCAGCATTTT. Translated: CASSIQRASNQPQHF.

V usage is TRBV11-1 and J usage is TRBJ2-5, with D perhaps TRBD1 (5 bases). The CDR3 spans 17 residues. Looked up from germline, CDR1 is SGHAT and CDR2 is FQDESV (reference sequence). Trimming left V 3 bases short and J 2 bases short, with 19 bases between. The CDR3 here is CASSLVSLQGPQETQYF. The CDR3 DNA reads TGTGCCAGCAGCTTGGTATCTCTCCAGGGCCCTCAAGAGACCCAGTACTTC. Full variable domain (remainder filled in from reference TRBV11-1 and TRBJ2-5): EAEVAQSPRYKITEKSQAVAFWCDPISGHATLYWYRQILGQGPELLVQFQDESVVDDSQLPKDRFSAERLKGVDSTLKIQPAELGDSAMYLCASSLVSLQGPQETQYFGPGTRLLVL.

V usage is TRBV7-9 and J usage is TRBJ1-5; TRBD1 agrees at 7 bases. Germline CDR1 reads SEHNR; CDR2 reads FQNEAQ (reference sequence). V was clipped by 4 bases and J by 11 bases; unmatched bases: 11. This CDR3 comprises 14 residues. CDR3: CASSSRQGIKAQHF. The DNA for the CDR3 is TGTGCCAGCAGCTCCCGACAGGGTATCAAAGCCCAGCATTTT.

The rearrangement joins TRBV7-9 to TRBJ2-6; 8 nucleotides agree with TRBD1. The germline gives CDR1 SEHNR, CDR2 FQNEAQ (reference sequence). There are 18 residues in the CDR3. Losses at the gene ends were 5 bases for V and 2 bases for J; bases not matched to a gene: 11. CDR3: CASSRRRQGAAGANVLTF. The CDR3 nucleotides are TGTGCCAGCAGCCGGAGAAGGCAGGGGGCGGCTGGGGCCAACGTCCTGACTTTC. The complete variable domain, with remaining parts taken from reference TRBV7-9 and TRBJ2-6, reads DTGVSQNPRHKITKRGQNVTFRCDPISEHNRLYWYRQTLGQGPEFLTYFQNEAQLEKSRLLSDRFSAERPKGSFSTLEIQRTEQGDSAMYLCASSRRRQGAAGANVLTFGAGSRLTVL.

The V and J genes are TRBV7-9 and TRBJ2-5; D is uncertain. Trimming removed 4 bases at V and 5 bases at J, with 8 bases between. Per the germline V gene, CDR1 is SEHNR and CDR2 is FQNEAQ (reference sequence). The CDR3 is 12 amino acids. This chain's CDR3 is CASSSPGETQYF. The CDR3 nucleotides read TGTGCCAGCAGCTCCCCTGGGGAGACCCAGTACTTC. The full variable domain, with the rest looked up from reference TRBV7-9 and TRBJ2-5, is DTGVSQNPRHKITKRGQNVTFRCDPISEHNRLYWYRQTLGQGPEFLTYFQNEAQLEKSRLLSDRFSAERPKGSFSTLEIQRTEQGDSAMYLCASSSPGETQYFGPGTRLLVL.

This chain uses TRBV7-9 with TRBJ2-5; 12 bases line up with TRBD2. This CDR3 region has 19 residues. J lost 0 bases, V lost 1 base, and 9 bases had no gene match. In germline, CDR1 is SEHNR, CDR2 FQNEAQ (reference sequence). In DNA form, the CDR3 reads TGTGCCAGCAGCTTAGGCCGACTAGCGGGAGTTAGGAACCAAGAGACCCAGTACTTC. It specifies CASSLGRLAGVRNQETQYF.

V gene TRBV14 combines with J gene TRBJ2-7, with 9 nucleotides matching TRBD1. CDR1 SGHDN and CDR2 FVKESK come from the germline V gene. CDR3 length: 15 amino acids. With 3 bases clipped from V and 2 bases from J, the junction kept 5 bases outside the gene matches. The CDR3 DNA reads TGTGCCAGCAGCCATTGGGACAGGGAGCCCTACGAGCAGTACTTC. Its protein product is CASSHWDREPYEQYF.

The chain couples TRBV7-6 to TRBJ2-1, with 11 bases identical to TRBD2. After removal of 4 bases from V and 2 bases from J, the junction contained 7 bases not matched to a gene. The germline CDR1 and CDR2 sequences are SGHVS and FNYEAQ. The CDR3 has 17 amino acids. Written as DNA, the CDR3 is TGTGCCAGCAGCTCGACCGGGACTAGCGGTACCTACAATGAGCAGTTCTTC. This encodes CASSSTGTSGTYNEQFF.

The chain couples TRBV19 to TRBJ1-1; no definite D call. CDR1 is LNHDA, CDR2 SQIVND, per germline (reference sequence). The V and J ends lost 2 bases and 4 bases respectively, with 11 bases between them. CDR3 length: 14 amino acids. CDR3 region: CASSIRGSPTEAFF. The CDR3 DNA reads TGTGCCAGTAGTATACGAGGCAGTCCCACTGAAGCTTTCTTT.

This chain connects TRBV5-1 to TRBJ1-1; D possibly corresponds to TRBD1 (5 bases). CDR1 is SGHRS and CDR2 is YFSETQ in the germline V gene. CDR3 length: 14 residues. Trimming cost V 4 bases and J 9 bases, with 19 bases left between them. CDR3 residues: CASSPLGESGQAFF. The DNA for the CDR3 is TGCGCCAGCAGCCCTTTGGGGGAGTCGGGCCAAGCTTTCTTT.

The chain is built from TRBV5-1 and TRBJ2-6; 7 bases agree with TRBD1. There are 17 residues in the CDR3. Trimming took 4 bases from V and 2 from J; bases not matched to a gene: 9. CDR1 is SGHRS and CDR2 is YFSETQ in the germline V gene. CDR3 loop: CASSPQPQGTGANVLTF. The CDR3 DNA sequence: TGCGCCAGCAGCCCACAACCACAGGGGACTGGGGCCAACGTCCTGACTTTC.

The chain uses TRBV7-8 and TRBJ2-2; D uncertain. The CDR3 consists of 13 residues. V was pared by 7 bases and J by 7 bases, with 13 bases between. Germline V CDR1 and CDR2: SGHVS, FQNEAQ. The CDR3 nucleotides are TGTGCCAGCACTTTAGGGCTGGACGGGGAGCTGTTTTTT. It codes for CASTLGLDGELFF.

V is TRBV27 and J is TRBJ2-1; D gene ambiguous. Trimming removed 5 bases from V and 5 bases from J, with 10 bases in between. The CDR3 loop spans 13 amino acids. Germline loops: CDR1 MNHEY, CDR2 SMNVEV (reference sequence). DNA of the CDR3: TGTGCCAGCAGTCCCCGGGCCAACAATGAGCAGTTCTTC. It is translated as CASSPRANNEQFF.

This clone appeared once. The junction differs from germline at one of its ends, possibly a read error. V is TRBV28 and J is TRBJ1-2, with no clear D. There are 16 residues in the CDR3. In germline, CDR1 is MDHEN, CDR2 SYDVKM. The CDR3 DNA reads TGTGCCATCAGTATCAGGTCGTCTACTACTAACTATGGCTACACCTTC. Translated, it gives CAISIRSSTTNYGYTF.

In its sample, this clone was seen once. The V and J genes are TRBV28 and TRBJ1-1; weak D call: TRBD1 (5 bases). This CDR3 comprises 17 residues. From germline, CDR1 is MDHEN and CDR2 SYDVKM. The germline V and J ends were trimmed by 5 bases and 0 bases, with 19 bases remaining between them. The CDR3 coding sequence is TGTGCCAGCAGTGAACCGGGACCAGGGCCCATGAACACTGAAGCTTTCTTT. Protein sequence: CASSEPGPGPMNTEAFF.

The chain carries TRBV28 and TRBJ1-2; 8 bases match TRBD1. Unmatched junction bases numbered 10, after V lost 2 bases and J lost 2 bases. From germline, CDR1 is MDHEN and CDR2 SYDVKM. The CDR3 sequence is 17 residues long. CDR3 protein: CASSLPLAGGANYGYTF. In DNA form, the CDR3 reads TGTGCCAGCAGTTTACCCCTTGCAGGGGGCGCCAACTATGGCTACACCTTC.

V and J are TRBV5-1 and TRBJ1-1; D remains unclear. The CDR3 loop spans 12 amino acids. Looked up from germline, CDR1 is SGHRS and CDR2 is YFSETQ. V was cut by 4 bases and J by 2 bases, with 6 bases left in between. DNA of the CDR3: TGCGCCAGCAGCGGACGTAACACTGAAGCTTTCTTT. It specifies CASSGRNTEAFF. The full variable domain, completed using reference TRBV5-1 and TRBJ1-1, is KAGVTQTPRYLIKTRGQQVTLSCSPISGHRSVSWYQQTPGQGLQFLFEYFSETQRNKGNFPGRFSGRQFSNSRSEMNVSTLELGDSALYLCASSGRNTEAFFGQGTRLTVV.

The rearrangement links TRBV18 to TRBJ2-7; D might be TRBD2 (5 bases). V shed 0 bases and J shed 1 base, with 16 bases lying between them. The germline CDR1 and CDR2 sequences are KGHSH and LQKENI. This CDR3 region has 17 residues. The CDR3, as DNA: TGTGCCAGCTCACCACCGGCTAGAGGGTTCCGGTCCTACGAGCAGTACTTC. Encoded protein: CASSPPARGFRSYEQYF.

The chain combines TRBV4-2 with TRBJ2-7; 8 nucleotides align to TRBD1. Germline CDR1 is LGHNA and CDR2 is YNFKEQ. This CDR3 comprises 12 residues. With 4 bases clipped from V and 12 bases from J, the junction kept 8 bases outside the gene matches. CDR3 nucleotides: TGTGCCAGCAGCCCGGAGGACAGGGAACCGTACTTC. Residues: CASSPEDREPYF.

The CDR3 loop is CASSVLARNTGELFF. CDR3 nucleotide sequence: TGTGCCAGCAGCGTGCTAGCGAGGAACACCGGGGAGCTGTTTTTT. V gene TRBV9 combines with J gene TRBJ2-2; possible D gene TRBD2, 6 bases. The CDR3 sequence is 15 residues long. V lost 2 bases, J lost 1 base, and 9 bases lay in between. Germline CDR1 reads SGDLS; CDR2 reads YYNGEE.